The next 27 T cell receptor beta chains were all read from a single sample in a study of cytomegalovirus exposure and HLA in healthy donors. The PCR was carried out with 60 Vbeta primers and 13 Jbeta primers. Assay used: immunoSEQ multiplex PCR; TCRdb lists only in-frame clones, some missing. The data contain some 130,000 clones, 77% of them singletons. The sequenced material came from PBMCs. These receptors all come from a male donor in good health and CMV-seropositive.

The V call is TRBV13, the J call TRBJ2-1, with TRBD2 matching over 8 bases. This CDR3 is built from 16 residues. Germline CDR1 is PRHDT and CDR2 is FYEKMQ (reference sequence). V was pared by 6 bases and J by 7 bases, with 14 bases of the junction left unmatched. CDR3 in amino acids: CASSSRAGGILNEQFF. CDR3 nucleotides: TGTGCCAGCAGTTCTCGGGCGGGAGGAATATTGAATGAGCAGTTCTTC. The variable domain in full, completed from reference TRBV13 and TRBJ2-1, reads AAGVIQSPRHLIKEKRETATLKCYPIPRHDTVYWYQQGPGQDPQFLISFYEKMQSDKGSIPDRFSAQQFSDYHSELNMSSLELGDSALYFCASSSRAGGILNEQFFGPGTRLTVL.

V and J are TRBV7-2 and TRBJ2-1; 13 bases fit TRBD2. J gave up 4 bases and V 5 bases, and 2 bases lay outside the gene matches. Germline lookup yields CDR1 SGHTA and CDR2 FQGNSA. The CDR3 is 15 amino acids. The CDR3 here is CASSGLAGAYNEQFF. The CDR3, as DNA: TGTGCCAGCAGCGGACTAGCGGGAGCTTACAATGAGCAGTTCTTC.

The CDR3 loop is CASSLQGELNTEAFF. CDR3 DNA sequence: TGCGCCAGCAGCTTGCAGGGGGAACTGAACACTGAAGCTTTCTTT. This chain connects TRBV5-1 to TRBJ1-1; 7 bases are a match to TRBD1. The length of the CDR3 is 15 residues. Trimming at V came to 1 base and at J to 0 bases, leaving 3 bases not matched to a gene. From germline, CDR1 is SGHRS and CDR2 YFSETQ.

This chain joins TRBV4-2 and TRBJ2-1; TRBD2 matches at 10 bases. Germline loops: CDR1 LGHNA, CDR2 YNFKEQ. Trimming removed 1 base from V and 6 bases from J; junction bases left unmatched: 6. The length of the CDR3 is 16 residues. The CDR3 loop is CASSQGPTSGTNEQFF. The CDR3 region has the DNA TGTGCCAGCAGCCAAGGCCCAACTAGCGGGACCAATGAGCAGTTCTTC.

The chain has TRBV6-1 and TRBJ2-7; 7 positions agree with TRBD2. The ends lost 8 bases at V and 2 bases at J; junction bases unmatched: 12. Germline CDR1 reads MNHNS; CDR2 reads SASEGT. The CDR3 covers 15 residues. CDR3 DNA: TGTGCCAGCTTCCTTGGGGGGGTTACCCCCTACGAGCAGTACTTC. It yields the protein CASFLGGVTPYEQYF.

The J gene is TRBJ1-4, the V gene TRBV5-1; D call uncertain. Trimming took off 0 bases at V and 0 bases at J, with 6 bases between the two ends. Germline V gene sequence: CDR1 SGHRS, CDR2 YFSETQ. The CDR3 extends over 15 amino acids. In DNA form, the CDR3 reads TGCGCCAGCAGCTTGGGGAGCGCAACTAATGAAAAACTGTTTTTT. It translates to CASSLGSATNEKLFF.

The chain is built from TRBV6-1 and TRBJ1-4; a possible D gene is TRBD1 (6 bases). CDR3 size: 18 residues. Trimming shortened V by 4 bases and J by 1 base, and 19 bases separated the two germline ends. Germline V gene data show CDR1 as MNHNS and CDR2 as SASEGT. The CDR3 loop is CASSASRGALVTNEKLFF. CDR3 DNA: TGTGCCAGCAGTGCCAGCCGGGGGGCATTGGTAACTAATGAAAAACTGTTTTTT.

This chain joins TRBV7-8 and TRBJ2-7; the D gene is possibly TRBD2 (6 bases). The CDR3 extends over 14 amino acids. V gave up 5 bases and J gave up 4 bases, with 15 bases separating them. The germline V gene encodes CDR1 SGHVS and CDR2 FQNEAQ. The CDR3 nucleotides are TGTGCCAGCAGCCGAGGGACTGTCATTTACGAGCAGTACTTC. This sequence encodes CASSRGTVIYEQYF. Together with reference TRBV7-8 and TRBJ2-7, the CDR3 gives the full variable domain: GAGVSQSPRYKVAKRGQDVALRCDPISGHVSLFWYQQALGQGPEFLTYFQNEAQLDKSGLPSDRFFAERPEGSVSTLKIQRTQQEDSAVYLCASSRGTVIYEQYFGPGTRLTVT.

The V call is TRBV11-3, the J call TRBJ2-1; 14 nucleotides agree with TRBD2. After removal of 0 bases from V and 4 bases from J, the junction contained 2 bases not matched to a gene. Germline values: CDR1 SGHNT, CDR2 YENEEA. This CDR3 has 17 amino acids. The CDR3: CASSLEGTSGSYNEQFF. The CDR3 region has the DNA TGTGCCAGCAGCTTAGAGGGGACTAGCGGGAGTTACAATGAGCAGTTCTTC.

This clone has a handful of counts. The chain joins TRBV5-6 to TRBJ1-2, with 8 bases identical to TRBD1. J gave up 7 bases and V 4 bases, and 9 bases lay outside the gene matches. The germline V gene has CDR1 SGHDT and CDR2 YYEEEE. This CDR3 spans 14 amino acids. The CDR3 is CASSVAGTGGGYTF. The CDR3 DNA sequence: TGTGCCAGCAGCGTAGCCGGGACAGGTGGTGGCTACACCTTC. Complete variable domain (other parts from reference TRBV5-6 and TRBJ1-2): DAGVTQSPTHLIKTRGQQVTLRCSPKSGHDTVSWYQQALGQGPQFIFQYYEEEERQRGNFPDRFSGHQFPNYSSELNVNALLLGDSALYLCASSVAGTGGGYTFGSGTRLTVV.

CDR3 DNA: TGTGCCAGTAGTATTGCCGGACAGGGGGCTATTGGCTACACCTTC. Amino acid sequence: CASSIAGQGAIGYTF. The rearrangement joins TRBV19 to TRBJ1-2; 11 bases are a match to TRBD1. The CDR3 consists of 15 residues. Germline CDR1 LNHDA, CDR2 SQIVND (reference sequence). J gave up 7 bases and V 3 bases, and 7 bases lay outside the gene matches.

This clone occurred a few times. The chain uses TRBV2 and TRBJ2-2; 8 bases match TRBD2. The CDR3 spans 17 residues. J was trimmed by 1 base and V by 3 bases; bases with no gene match: 7. The germline V gene encodes CDR1 SNHLY and CDR2 FYNNEI. The CDR3 nucleotides read TGTGCCAGCAGTGAGGGAAGCGGGGGTGGGAACACCGGGGAGCTGTTTTTT. This encodes CASSEGSGGGNTGELFF.

V and J are TRBV14 and TRBJ2-5; a weak D match, TRBD1 (6 bases). The end of the DNA fits TRBJ2-7 better, so the J call may be wrong. The germline CDR1 and CDR2 sequences are SGHDN and FVKESK. The CDR3 length is 14 residues. The CDR3 nucleotides are TGTGCCAGCAGCGTCCTACAGGGCTCCTACGAGCAGTACTTC. It encodes CASSVLQGSYEQYF.

The chain joins TRBV12-2 to TRBJ2-4; TRBD2, the table's D call, was not compared with the DNA. TRBV12-2 is an annotated pseudogene. This CDR3 is 15 amino acids long. In DNA form, the CDR3 reads TGTGCAAGTCGCTTAAAGCCCTTAGCCAAAAACATTCAGTACTTC. This encodes CASRLKPLAKNIQYF.

This clone has just one count. J is TRBJ1-1 and V is TRBV27; D not certain. Germline assignment: CDR1 MNHEY and CDR2 SMNVEV (reference sequence). The CDR3 consists of 15 residues. Trimming stripped 6 bases from V and 0 bases from J, with 14 bases between. The CDR3: CASRASRPLNTEAFF. CDR3 coding DNA: TGTGCCAGCAGGGCATCCAGGCCCTTGAACACTGAAGCTTTCTTT.

This clone was observed a handful of times. J is TRBJ2-7 and V is TRBV5-1, with 7 bases lining up with TRBD1. This CDR3 is 15 amino acids long. Per germline, CDR1 SGHRS and CDR2 YFSETQ. J was trimmed by 2 bases and V by 4 bases; bases with no gene match: 9. CDR3 region: CASSLPGQLAYEQYF. The CDR3 coding sequence is TGCGCCAGCAGCCTCCCGGGACAGCTTGCCTACGAGCAGTACTTC.

The V and J genes are TRBV27 and TRBJ1-2; TRBD1 agrees at 9 bases. Germline CDR1 reads MNHEY; CDR2 reads SMNVEV (reference sequence). V lost 5 bases to trimming and J lost 3 bases; unmatched junction nucleotides: 4. This CDR3 is built from 14 residues. The CDR3 spells CASSTRQGDYGYTF. The CDR3 DNA reads TGTGCCAGCAGTACCAGACAGGGGGACTATGGCTACACCTTC.

This chain uses TRBV19 with TRBJ2-1; 9 nucleotides agree with TRBD2. V shed 6 bases, J shed 7 bases, and the junction held 16 bases outside the gene matches. CDR3 length equals 17 residues. The germline V gene has CDR1 LNHDA and CDR2 SQIVND (reference sequence). The CDR3 coding sequence is TGTGCCAGTAGCCCCTATGTTAGCGGGAGCAGAGGTAATGAGCAGTTCTTC. Translating gives CASSPYVSGSRGNEQFF.

The chain combines TRBV28 with TRBJ2-5, with D unclear. The germline V gene encodes CDR1 MDHEN and CDR2 SYDVKM. V lost 9 bases to trimming and J lost 1 base, with 12 bases between them. This CDR3 is 13 amino acids long. The CDR3 DNA reads TGTGCCAGTCAAGCTGGCGGCCAAGAGACCCAGTACTTC. This translates into CASQAGGQETQYF.

V usage is TRBV18 and J usage is TRBJ2-2, with D possibly TRBD1 on 6 matching bases. Germline-derived CDR1 and CDR2 are KGHSH and LQKENI. V was trimmed by 2 bases and J by 2 bases, leaving 15 bases between them. There are 17 residues in the CDR3. DNA for the CDR3: TGTGCCAGCTCACCAACTGGCCGGACAGATAACACCGGGGAGCTGTTTTTT. The encoded protein is CASSPTGRTDNTGELFF.

The rearrangement links TRBV6-1 to TRBJ1-3; D might be TRBD1 (6 bases). The V gene's germline CDR1 is MNHNS and CDR2 SASEGT. Trimming took off 2 bases at V and 2 bases at J, with 10 bases between the two ends. This CDR3 is built from 15 residues. CDR3 nucleotides: TGTGCCAGCAGTGAACAGGGGCAGGCTGGAAACACCATATATTTT. Its translation is CASSEQGQAGNTIYF.

The chain links TRBV5-8 to TRBJ1-2; D might be TRBD1 (5 bases). Germline CDR1 SGHTS, CDR2 YDEGEE. CDR3 length: 14 amino acids. The V end was cut by 2 bases, the J end by 7 bases, with 15 bases between. CDR3 sequence: CASSFRRVSGGYTF. CDR3 coding DNA: TGTGCCAGCAGCTTCCGCAGGGTGTCAGGTGGCTACACCTTC. Using reference TRBV5-8 and TRBJ1-2 for the parts outside the CDR3, the full variable domain is EAGVTQSPTHLIKTRGQQATLRCSPISGHTSVYWYQQALGLGLQFLLWYDEGEERNRGNFPPRFSGRQFPNYSSELNVNALELEDSALYLCASSFRRVSGGYTFGSGTRLTVV.

CDR3 sequence (DNA): TGTGCCAGCAGTTTGTCAGGCTCCATGAACACTGAAGCTTTCTTT. It yields the protein CASSLSGSMNTEAFF. This rearrangement joins TRBV27 to TRBJ1-1; D call uncertain. Germline CDR1 and CDR2: MNHEY and SMNVEV (reference sequence). The CDR3 is 15 amino acids. V was cut by 3 bases and J by 0 bases, with 11 bases left in between.

This sequence joins TRBV6-5 and TRBJ2-5, with 11 bases identical to TRBD2. V lost 4 bases to trimming and J lost 5 bases; unmatched junction nucleotides: 9. Germline V gene lookup returns CDR1 MNHEY and CDR2 SVGAGI. The CDR3 runs to 16 residues. CDR3 protein: CASSLSTSGSSETQYF. The CDR3 bases are TGTGCCAGCAGTTTATCCACTAGCGGGAGCTCTGAGACCCAGTACTTC.

The V and J genes are TRBV6-1 and TRBJ1-2; 9 positions match TRBD1. Germline V gene data show CDR1 as MNHNS and CDR2 as SASEGT. This CDR3 has 15 amino acids. The trim removed 5 bases at V and 2 bases at J, leaving 6 bases unmatched. The CDR3 protein is CASSSGTGNNYGYTF. For the CDR3, the DNA is TGTGCCAGCAGTTCCGGGACAGGGAACAACTATGGCTACACCTTC.

The genes are TRBV7-3 and TRBJ2-7; 9 bases fit TRBD1. The CDR3 loop spans 14 amino acids. V gave up 5 bases and J gave up 9 bases; unmatched junction bases: 11. Germline CDR1 reads SGHTA; CDR2 reads FQGTGA. CDR3 protein: CASSPGTGTFVQYF. The CDR3 DNA reads TGTGCCAGCAGCCCCGGGACAGGGACCTTTGTGCAGTACTTC.

The chain joins TRBV7-9 to TRBJ2-7; tentative D call: TRBD1 (5 bases). The germline V and J ends were trimmed by 1 base and 2 bases, with 9 bases remaining between them. The CDR3 extends over 14 amino acids. Germline V gives CDR1 SEHNR, CDR2 FQNEAQ (reference sequence). CDR3 residues: CASSLGARAYEQYF. The CDR3 bases are TGTGCCAGCAGCTTAGGGGCCAGGGCCTACGAGCAGTACTTC.